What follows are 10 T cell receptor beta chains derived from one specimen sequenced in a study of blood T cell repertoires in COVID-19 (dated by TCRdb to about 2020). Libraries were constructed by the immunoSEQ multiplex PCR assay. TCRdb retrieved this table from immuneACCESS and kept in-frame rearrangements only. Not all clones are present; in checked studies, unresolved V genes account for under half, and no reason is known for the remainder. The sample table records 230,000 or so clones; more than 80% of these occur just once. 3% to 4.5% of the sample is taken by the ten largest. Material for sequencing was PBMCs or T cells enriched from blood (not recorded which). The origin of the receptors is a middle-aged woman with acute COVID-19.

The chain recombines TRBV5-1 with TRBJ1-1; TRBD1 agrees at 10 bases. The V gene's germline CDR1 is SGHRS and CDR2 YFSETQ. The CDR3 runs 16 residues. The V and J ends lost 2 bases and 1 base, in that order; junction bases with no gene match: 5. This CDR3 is CASSFNRDRGNTEAFF. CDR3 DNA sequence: TGCGCCAGCAGCTTCAATCGGGACAGGGGGAACACTGAAGCTTTCTTT.

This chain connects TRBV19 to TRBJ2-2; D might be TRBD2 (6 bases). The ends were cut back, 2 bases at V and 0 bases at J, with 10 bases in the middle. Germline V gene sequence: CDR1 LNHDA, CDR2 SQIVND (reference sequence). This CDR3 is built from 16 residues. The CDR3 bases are TGTGCCAGTAGTATACCCGGGGGAGCGAACACCGGGGAGCTGTTTTTT. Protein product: CASSIPGGANTGELFF.

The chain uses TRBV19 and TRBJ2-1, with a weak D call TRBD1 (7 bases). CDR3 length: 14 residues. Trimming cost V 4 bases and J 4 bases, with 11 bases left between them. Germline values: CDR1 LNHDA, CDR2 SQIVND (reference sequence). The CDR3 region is CASSTRGAYNEQFF. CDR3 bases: TGTGCCAGTAGTACCAGGGGGGCTTACAATGAGCAGTTCTTC. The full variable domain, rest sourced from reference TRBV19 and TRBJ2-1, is DGGITQSPKYLFRKEGQNVTLSCEQNLNHDAMYWYRQDPGQGLRLIYYSQIVNDFQKGDIAEGYSVSREKKESFPLTVTSAQKNPTAFYLCASSTRGAYNEQFFGPGTRLTVL.

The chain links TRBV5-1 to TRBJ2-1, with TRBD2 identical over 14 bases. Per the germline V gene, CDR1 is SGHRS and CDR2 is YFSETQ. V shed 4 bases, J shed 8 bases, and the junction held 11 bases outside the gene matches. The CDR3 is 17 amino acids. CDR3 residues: CASSPGLAGGSRDEQFF. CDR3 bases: TGCGCCAGCAGCCCCGGACTAGCGGGGGGCAGTAGAGATGAGCAGTTCTTC.

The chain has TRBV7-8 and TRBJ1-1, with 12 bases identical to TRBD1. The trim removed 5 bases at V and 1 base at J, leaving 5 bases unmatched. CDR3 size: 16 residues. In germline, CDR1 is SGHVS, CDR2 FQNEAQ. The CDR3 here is CASSGGTGGWNTEAFF. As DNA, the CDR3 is TGTGCCAGCAGCGGAGGGACAGGGGGCTGGAACACTGAAGCTTTCTTT.

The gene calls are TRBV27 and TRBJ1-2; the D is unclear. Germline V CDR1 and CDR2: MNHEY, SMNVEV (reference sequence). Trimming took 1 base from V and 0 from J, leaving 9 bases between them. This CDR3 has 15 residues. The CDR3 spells CASSLFPGSNYGYTF. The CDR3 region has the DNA TGTGCCAGCAGTTTATTTCCAGGTTCTAACTATGGCTACACCTTC.

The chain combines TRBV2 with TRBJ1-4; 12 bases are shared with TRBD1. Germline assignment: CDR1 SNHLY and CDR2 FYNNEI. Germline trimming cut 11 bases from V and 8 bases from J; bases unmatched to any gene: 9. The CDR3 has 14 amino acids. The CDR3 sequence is CAASTGTGGEKLFF. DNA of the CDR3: TGTGCCGCCAGTACCGGGACAGGGGGCGAAAAACTGTTTTTT.

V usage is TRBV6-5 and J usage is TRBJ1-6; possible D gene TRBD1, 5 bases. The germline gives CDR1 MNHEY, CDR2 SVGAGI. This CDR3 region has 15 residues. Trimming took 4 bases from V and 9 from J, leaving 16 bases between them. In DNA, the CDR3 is TGTGCCAGCAGTTCCTACAAGGGGAGGGGTTCACCCCTCCACTTT. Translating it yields CASSSYKGRGSPLHF.

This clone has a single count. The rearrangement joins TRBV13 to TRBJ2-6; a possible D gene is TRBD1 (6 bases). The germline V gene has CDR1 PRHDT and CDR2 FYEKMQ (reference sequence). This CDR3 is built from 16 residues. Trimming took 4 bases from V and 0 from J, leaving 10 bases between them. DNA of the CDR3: TGTGCCAGCAGCTGGGGGCATTACTCTGGGGCCAACGTCCTGACTTTC. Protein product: CASSWGHYSGANVLTF.

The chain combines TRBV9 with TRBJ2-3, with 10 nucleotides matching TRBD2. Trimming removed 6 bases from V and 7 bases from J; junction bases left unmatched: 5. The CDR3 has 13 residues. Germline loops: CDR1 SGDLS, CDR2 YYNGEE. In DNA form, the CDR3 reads TGTGCCAGCACCGAGCGGGGGGGATATACGCAGTATTTT. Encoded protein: CASTERGGYTQYF.